What follows are 4 T cell receptor beta chains derived from one specimen sequenced in a study of T cell repertoires in cytomegalovirus infection. MiXCR was run by TCRdb on the reads, yielding one entry per CDR3 protein. This table has about 240,000 distinct CDR3 sequences, roughly an eighth appearing once. Specimen: PBMCs. The receptors derive from a human donor in good health (CMV status not recorded). Some clones in this sample may be carry-over from other donors' samples.

This rearrangement joins TRBV29-1 to TRBJ1-1, with a possible D match to TRBD1 (5 bases). In germline, CDR1 is SQVTM, CDR2 ANQGSEA. V lost 5 bases to trimming and J lost 2 bases, with 9 bases between them. CDR3 size: 12 residues. The CDR3 nucleotides read TGCAGCGTTTCGCGGGGCAACACTGAAGCTTTCTTT. Amino acids: CSVSRGNTEAFF. Filled out from reference TRBV29-1 and TRBJ1-1, the complete variable domain reads SAVISQKPSRDICQRGTSLTIQCQVDSQVTMMFWYRQQPGQSLTLIATANQGSEATYESGFVIDKFPISRPNLTFSTLTVSNMSPEDSSIYLCSVSRGNTEAFFGQGTRLTVV.

This clonotype was found many times. V and J are TRBV20-1 and TRBJ1-2, with D possibly matching TRBD1 (5 bases). CDR1 and CDR2 (germline): DFQATT, SNEGSKA (reference sequence). The V gene lost 1 base and the J gene lost 4 bases, with 19 bases spanning the gap. This CDR3 comprises 16 residues. CDR3 nucleotide sequence: TGCAGTGCTAGAGGGGGACGGACCCTCACACTCTATGGCTACACCTTC. This encodes CSARGGRTLTLYGYTF.

V and J are TRBV29-1 and TRBJ1-1; D is unresolved. V was shortened by 4 bases and J by 0 bases, with 9 bases between the two germline ends. Germline V gene sequence: CDR1 SQVTM, CDR2 ANQGSEA. This CDR3 is built from 13 residues. In DNA, the CDR3 is TGCAGCGTTGTACGGGTGCTGAACACTGAAGCTTTCTTT. This encodes CSVVRVLNTEAFF. Full variable domain (outside the CDR3, taken from reference TRBV29-1 and TRBJ1-1): SAVISQKPSRDICQRGTSLTIQCQVDSQVTMMFWYRQQPGQSLTLIATANQGSEATYESGFVIDKFPISRPNLTFSTLTVSNMSPEDSSIYLCSVVRVLNTEAFFGQGTRLTVV.

This clonotype was detected ten times or more. This chain connects TRBV7-2 to TRBJ2-5; D ambiguous. Germline V gene sequence: CDR1 SGHTA, CDR2 FQGNSA. CDR3 size: 14 residues. V was shortened by 5 bases and J by 4 bases, with 14 bases between the two germline ends. CDR3: CASSPRQAPETQYF. The CDR3 DNA sequence: TGTGCCAGCAGCCCGAGGCAAGCACCAGAGACCCAGTACTTC.